The rows below give T cell receptor beta chains drawn from one sample of a study of T-cell memory formation after mild COVID-19. Via MiXCR, TCRdb re-called the 5' RACE reads, giving one row per CDR3 protein. In the table there are about 57,000 distinct CDR3 sequences, 12% of which are singletons. The sequencing input was PBMCs or a T cell subset sorted from them (not recorded which). All receptors come from a man younger than 30 who had mild COVID-19 (a few samples of this study predate the infection). Cell type and time point are not known. CDR3s include the opening cysteine and the closing phenylalanine or tryptophan. D genes are given only for firm matches. Some rows mark clone size as missing; the rest say once, few, many or name a class of expanded clone.

v_call	clone_size	j_call	d_call	cdr3_aa	cdr3_nt
TRBV7-9	many	TRBJ1-2	.	CASTRPPSPNYGYTF	TGTGCCAGCACGCGGCCTCCTTCACCTAACTATGGCTACACCTTC
TRBV9	many	TRBJ2-7	.	CASSAQTVSEQYF	TGTGCCAGCAGCGCTCAGACCGTCTCCGAGCAGTACTTC
TRBV4-3	few	TRBJ1-4	.	CASSHSESGSEKLFF	TGCGCCAGCAGCCACTCGGAGTCGGGGAGTGAAAAACTGTTTTTT
TRBV20-1	many	TRBJ2-3	.	CSAPRPPAVTQYF	TGCAGTGCTCCTCGGCCCCCTGCTGTTACGCAGTATTTT
TRBV6-2/TRBV6-3	.	TRBJ1-2	.	CASATGLRSGYTF	TGTGCCAGCGCTACAGGGTTAAGGAGTGGCTACACCTTC
TRBV15	.	TRBJ1-5	TRBD1	CATSEGQGLLSNQPQHF	TGTGCCACCAGCGAGGGACAGGGACTTCTGAGCAATCAGCCCCAGCATTTT
TRBV29-1	few	TRBJ2-7	.	CSVELRDYEQYF	TGCAGCGTTGAGCTTCGGGACTACGAGCAGTACTTC
TRBV7-2	.	TRBJ1-6	.	CASSLTGWGRDNSPLHF	TGTGCCAGCAGCTTAACGGGTTGGGGTCGGGATAATTCACCCCTCCACTTT
TRBV6-6	many	TRBJ2-3	TRBD2	CASSLAGGNRDTQYF	TGTGCCAGCAGCCTAGCGGGGGGTAATAGAGATACGCAGTATTTT
TRBV4-3	few	TRBJ2-2	TRBD1	CASSQGTGPTGELFF	TGCGCCAGCAGCCAAGGGACAGGTCCCACCGGGGAGCTGTTTTTT
TRBV7-8	.	TRBJ2-3	TRBD2	CASSLQVLAGGTDTQYF	TGTGCCAGCAGCTTACAAGTCTTAGCGGGGGGCACAGATACGCAGTATTTT
TRBV7-2	many	TRBJ2-1	TRBD2	CASSPPQRGGIEQFF	TGTGCCAGCAGCCCACCCCAGCGGGGGGGTATTGAGCAGTTCTTC
TRBV7-2	.	TRBJ1-6	.	CASSPQGSSPLHF	TGTGCCAGCAGCCCCCAGGGGTCGTCACCCCTCCACTTT
TRBV7-8	medium-sized	TRBJ2-3	.	CASSFSSASTDTQYF	TGTGCCAGCAGCTTTTCTAGTGCTAGCACAGATACGCAGTATTTT
TRBV12-3/TRBV12-4	few	TRBJ1-5	.	CASGSGQPQHF	TGTGCCAGCGGGAGCGGGCAGCCCCAGCATTTT
TRBV6-5	few	TRBJ1-2	TRBD1	CASRFDRGGYTF	TGTGCCAGCAGATTTGACAGGGGAGGCTACACCTTC
TRBV20-1	few	TRBJ2-2	.	CSARAEDWLVELFF	TGCAGTGCTAGAGCCGAGGACTGGTTAGTGGAGCTGTTTTTT
TRBV6-5	few	TRBJ1-6	.	CASSSLVGARSPLHF	TGTGCCAGCAGTTCCCTCGTGGGGGCGCGTTCACCCCTCCACTTT
TRBV28	many	TRBJ2-1	TRBD2	CASSLPGLAGTSSYNEQFF	TGTGCCAGCAGCCTACCGGGACTAGCGGGGACGAGCTCCTACAATGAGCAGTTCTTC
TRBV24-1	many	TRBJ2-1	.	CATSDFPGSSYNEQFF	TGTGCCACCAGTGATTTCCCGGGGAGCTCCTACAATGAGCAGTTCTTC
TRBV3-1	.	TRBJ1-6	.	CASSFTQRDLNF	TGTGCCAGCAGCTTCACGCAGCGGGACCTAAACTTT
TRBV9	few	TRBJ2-5	TRBD2	CASSVEVGGQETQYF	TGTGCCAGCAGCGTAGAAGTCGGGGGGCAAGAGACCCAGTACTTC
TRBV7-9	.	TRBJ1-5	.	CASSLLGADRPQHF	TGTGCCAGCAGCTTATTGGGGGCTGATCGGCCCCAGCATTTT
TRBV5-1	.	TRBJ2-3	.	CASSLDPYTDTQYF	TGCGCCAGCAGCTTGGATCCGTACACAGATACGCAGTATTTT
TRBV12-3/TRBV12-4	.	TRBJ2-5	TRBD2	CASGFGGQETQYF	TGTGCCAGCGGATTCGGGGGGCAAGAGACCCAGTACTTC
TRBV18	.	TRBJ2-5	.	CASSRGHIQETQYF	TGTGCCAGCTCACGAGGACACATTCAAGAGACCCAGTACTTC
TRBV5-1	.	TRBJ2-5	.	CASSLGGSAQYF	TGCGCCAGCAGCTTGGGAGGGAGTGCCCAGTACTTC
TRBV7-2	many	TRBJ2-3	.	CASSLYSGEDTQYF	TGTGCCAGCAGCTTATACTCAGGGGAAGATACGCAGTATTTT
TRBV9	few	TRBJ2-5	TRBD1	CASSVTGTAQETQYF	TGTGCCAGCAGCGTTACCGGGACAGCCCAAGAGACCCAGTACTTC
TRBV20-1	.	TRBJ1-6	.	CSARPTPSGSYNSPLHF	TGCAGTGCTAGACCCACCCCGAGCGGCTCCTATAATTCACCCCTCCACTTT
TRBV24-1	.	TRBJ2-1	TRBD2	CATSDTSASGGLSSYNEQFF	TGTGCCACCAGTGACACATCCGCTAGCGGGGGCCTAAGCTCCTACAATGAGCAGTTCTTC
TRBV5-1	many	TRBJ1-5	.	CASSLDQGGQPQHF	TGCGCCAGCAGCTTGGATCAGGGAGGCCAGCCCCAGCATTTT
TRBV18	.	TRBJ2-1	.	CASSWRGGDEQFF	TGTGCCAGCTCTTGGCGCGGAGGGGATGAGCAGTTCTTC
TRBV30	many	TRBJ1-6	.	CAWSVYENSPLHF	TGTGCCTGGAGTGTATACGAGAATTCACCCCTCCACTTT
TRBV20-1	few	TRBJ2-2	.	CSAPPRGIYTGELFF	TGCAGTGCCCCCCCCAGGGGAATTTACACCGGGGAGCTGTTTTTT
TRBV20-1	.	TRBJ2-3	.	CSASISTADTQYF	TGCAGTGCTAGTATTAGCACTGCAGATACGCAGTATTTT
TRBV12-3/TRBV12-4	.	TRBJ1-1	.	CASSPAAYTEAFF	TGTGCCAGCAGCCCAGCGGCCTACACTGAAGCTTTCTTT
TRBV10-2	.	TRBJ2-3	TRBD1	CASSGPGGRDTQYF	TGCGCCAGCAGTGGGCCAGGGGGTAGGGATACGCAGTATTTT
TRBV5-1	many	TRBJ2-5	.	CASSLAPGLERETQYF	TGCGCCAGCAGCTTGGCCCCCGGCCTGGAGCGAGAGACCCAGTACTTC
TRBV11-2	.	TRBJ1-1	.	CASSLGTGVGDTEAFF	TGTGCCAGCAGCTTGGGGACTGGAGTTGGGGACACTGAAGCTTTCTTT
TRBV7-2	few	TRBJ2-3	TRBD2	CASSFYTSGGPSTDTQYF	TGTGCCAGCAGCTTCTATACGAGCGGGGGGCCCTCCACAGATACGCAGTATTTT
TRBV5-4	few	TRBJ2-2	TRBD1	CASSDATGANTGELFF	TGTGCCAGCAGCGATGCGACAGGGGCGAACACCGGGGAGCTGTTTTTT
TRBV7-2	.	TRBJ1-1	.	CASSSERTALAFF	TGTGCCAGCAGCTCCGAGCGGACGGCGTTGGCTTTCTTT
TRBV11-2	.	TRBJ1-1	TRBD1	CASSFQQGGTEAFF	TGTGCCAGCAGCTTTCAACAGGGGGGGACTGAAGCTTTCTTT
TRBV20-1	.	TRBJ2-3	.	CSARDPNGGQGDTQYF	TGCAGTGCTAGAGATCCTAACGGGGGGCAAGGAGATACGCAGTATTTT
TRBV3-1	few	TRBJ2-4	.	CASSQDLSWGNIQYF	TGTGCCAGCAGCCAAGATCTCTCCTGGGGAAACATTCAGTACTTC
TRBV3-1	.	TRBJ1-3	.	CASSQGNSFPSGNTIYF	TGTGCCAGCAGCCAAGGAAATAGTTTCCCCTCTGGAAACACCATATATTTT
TRBV5-1	.	TRBJ1-1	TRBD1	CASSLDGTENTEAFF	TGCGCCAGCAGCTTGGATGGGACAGAGAACACTGAAGCTTTCTTT
TRBV5-1	.	TRBJ2-1	.	CASSPVVTGAGEQFF	TGCGCCAGCAGCCCCGTGGTAACAGGCGCAGGGGAGCAGTTCTTC